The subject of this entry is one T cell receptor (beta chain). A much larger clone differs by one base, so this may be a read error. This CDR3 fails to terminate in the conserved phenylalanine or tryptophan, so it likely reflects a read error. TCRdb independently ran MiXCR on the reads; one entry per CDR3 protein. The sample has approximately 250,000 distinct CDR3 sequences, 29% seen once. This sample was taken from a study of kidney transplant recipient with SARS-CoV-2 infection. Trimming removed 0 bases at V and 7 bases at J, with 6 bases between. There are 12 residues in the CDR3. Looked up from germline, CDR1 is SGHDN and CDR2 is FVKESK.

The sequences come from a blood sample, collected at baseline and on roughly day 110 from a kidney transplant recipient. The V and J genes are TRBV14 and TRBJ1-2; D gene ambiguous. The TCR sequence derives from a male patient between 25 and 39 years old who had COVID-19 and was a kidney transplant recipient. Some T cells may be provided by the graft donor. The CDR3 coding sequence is TGTGCCAGCAGCCAAGATCTTCGTGGCTACACCCTC. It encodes CASSQDLRGYTL.